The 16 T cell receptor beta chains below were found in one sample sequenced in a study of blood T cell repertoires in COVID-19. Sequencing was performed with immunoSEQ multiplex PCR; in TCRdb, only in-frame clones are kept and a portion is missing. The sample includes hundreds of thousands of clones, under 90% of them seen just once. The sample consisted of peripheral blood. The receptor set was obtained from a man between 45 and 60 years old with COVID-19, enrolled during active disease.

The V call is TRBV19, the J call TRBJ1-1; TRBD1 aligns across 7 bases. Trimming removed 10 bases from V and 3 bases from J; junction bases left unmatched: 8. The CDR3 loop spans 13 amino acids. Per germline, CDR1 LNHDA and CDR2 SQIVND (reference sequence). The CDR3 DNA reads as TGTGCCACCCGGGACAGCCGATACACTGAAGCTTTCTTT. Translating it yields CATRDSRYTEAFF.

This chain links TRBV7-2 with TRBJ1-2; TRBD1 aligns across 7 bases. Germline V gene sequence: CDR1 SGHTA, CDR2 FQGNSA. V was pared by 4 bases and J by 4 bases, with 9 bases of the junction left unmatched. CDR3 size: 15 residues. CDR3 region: CASSYPEGAVYGYTF. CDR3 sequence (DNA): TGTGCCAGCAGCTACCCCGAGGGGGCGGTCTATGGCTACACCTTC.

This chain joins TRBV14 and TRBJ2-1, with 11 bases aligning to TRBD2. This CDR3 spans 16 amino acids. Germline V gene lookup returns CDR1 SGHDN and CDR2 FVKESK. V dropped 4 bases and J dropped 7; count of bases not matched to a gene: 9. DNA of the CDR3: TGTGCCAGCAGCCCCCTAGCGGGAGGAACAGAGAATGAGCAGTTCTTC. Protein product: CASSPLAGGTENEQFF.

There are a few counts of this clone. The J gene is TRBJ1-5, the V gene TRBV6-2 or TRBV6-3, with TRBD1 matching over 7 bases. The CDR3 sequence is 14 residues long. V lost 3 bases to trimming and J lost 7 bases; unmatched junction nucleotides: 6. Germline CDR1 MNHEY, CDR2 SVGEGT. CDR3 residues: CASSYDRANQPQHF. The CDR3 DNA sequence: TGTGCCAGCAGTTATGACAGGGCGAACCAGCCCCAGCATTTT.

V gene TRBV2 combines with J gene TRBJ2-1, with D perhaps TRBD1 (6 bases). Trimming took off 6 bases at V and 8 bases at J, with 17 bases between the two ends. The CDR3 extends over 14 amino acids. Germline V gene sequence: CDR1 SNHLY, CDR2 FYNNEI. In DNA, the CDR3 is TGTGCCAGCAGGGCCGGGACACACTGGGATGAGCAGTTCTTC. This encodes CASRAGTHWDEQFF.

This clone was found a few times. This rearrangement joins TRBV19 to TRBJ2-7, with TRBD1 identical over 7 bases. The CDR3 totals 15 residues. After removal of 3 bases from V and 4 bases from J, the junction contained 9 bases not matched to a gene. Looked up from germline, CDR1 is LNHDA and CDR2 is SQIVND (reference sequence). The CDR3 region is CASSISGTDPYEQYF. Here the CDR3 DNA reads TGTGCCAGTAGTATCTCCGGGACAGATCCTTACGAGCAGTACTTC.

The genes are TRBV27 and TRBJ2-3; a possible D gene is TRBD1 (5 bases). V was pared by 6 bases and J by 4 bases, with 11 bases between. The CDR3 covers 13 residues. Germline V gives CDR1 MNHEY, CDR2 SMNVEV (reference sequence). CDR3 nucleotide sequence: TGTGCCAGCAGATTAAGGGGATCAGATACGCAGTATTTT. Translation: CASRLRGSDTQYF.

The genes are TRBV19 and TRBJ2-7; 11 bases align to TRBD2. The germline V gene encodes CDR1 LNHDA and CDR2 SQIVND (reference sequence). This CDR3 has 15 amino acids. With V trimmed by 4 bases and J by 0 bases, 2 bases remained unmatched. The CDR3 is CASSRTSGLSYEQYF. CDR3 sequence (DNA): TGTGCCAGTAGTAGGACTAGCGGGCTCTCCTACGAGCAGTACTTC.

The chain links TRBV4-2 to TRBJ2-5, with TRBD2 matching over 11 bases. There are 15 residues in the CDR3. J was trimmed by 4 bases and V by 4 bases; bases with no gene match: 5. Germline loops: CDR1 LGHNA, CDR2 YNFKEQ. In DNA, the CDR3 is TGTGCCAGCAGCCCGGCTCTAGCGGGAGGAGAGACCCAGTACTTC. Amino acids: CASSPALAGGETQYF.

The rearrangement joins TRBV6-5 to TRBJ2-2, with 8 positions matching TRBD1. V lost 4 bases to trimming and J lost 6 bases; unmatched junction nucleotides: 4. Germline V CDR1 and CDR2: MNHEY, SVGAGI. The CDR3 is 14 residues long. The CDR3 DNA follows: TGTGCCAGCAGTTCCCCGACAGGGGCCGGGGAGCTGTTTTTT. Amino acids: CASSSPTGAGELFF.

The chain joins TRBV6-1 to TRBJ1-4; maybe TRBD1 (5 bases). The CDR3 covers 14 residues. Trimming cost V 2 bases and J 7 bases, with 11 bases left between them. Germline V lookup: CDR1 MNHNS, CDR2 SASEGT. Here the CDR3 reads CASSERRVGEKLFF. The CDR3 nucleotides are TGTGCCAGCAGTGAACGCAGGGTGGGTGAAAAACTGTTTTTT.

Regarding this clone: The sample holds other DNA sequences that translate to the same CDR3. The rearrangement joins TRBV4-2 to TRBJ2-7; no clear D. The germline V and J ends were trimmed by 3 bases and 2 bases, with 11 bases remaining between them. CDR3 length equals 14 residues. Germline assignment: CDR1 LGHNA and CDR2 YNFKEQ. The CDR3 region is CASSQERLAYEQYF. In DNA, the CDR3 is TGTGCCAGCAGCCAGGAGAGACTGGCCTACGAGCAGTACTTC.

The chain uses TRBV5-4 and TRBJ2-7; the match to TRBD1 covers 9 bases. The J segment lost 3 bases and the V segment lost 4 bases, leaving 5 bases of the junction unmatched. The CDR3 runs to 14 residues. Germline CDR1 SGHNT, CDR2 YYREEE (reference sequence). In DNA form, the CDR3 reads TGTGCCAGCAGCCGGGGACAGGGCTACTACGAGCAGTACTTC. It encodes CASSRGQGYYEQYF.

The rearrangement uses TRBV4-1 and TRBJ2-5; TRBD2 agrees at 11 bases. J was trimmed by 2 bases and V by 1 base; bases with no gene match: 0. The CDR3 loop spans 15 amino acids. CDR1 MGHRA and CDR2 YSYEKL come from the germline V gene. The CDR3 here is CASSQGTSGQETQYF. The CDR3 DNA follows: TGCGCCAGCAGCCAAGGGACTAGCGGGCAAGAGACCCAGTACTTC.

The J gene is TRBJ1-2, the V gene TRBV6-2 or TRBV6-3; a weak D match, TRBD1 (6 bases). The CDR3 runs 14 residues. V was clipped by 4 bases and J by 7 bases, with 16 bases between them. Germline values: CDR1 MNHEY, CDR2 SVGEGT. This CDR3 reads CASSSGTTRRGYTF. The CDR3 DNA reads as TGTGCCAGCAGTTCGGGGACAACGAGGCGTGGCTACACCTTC.

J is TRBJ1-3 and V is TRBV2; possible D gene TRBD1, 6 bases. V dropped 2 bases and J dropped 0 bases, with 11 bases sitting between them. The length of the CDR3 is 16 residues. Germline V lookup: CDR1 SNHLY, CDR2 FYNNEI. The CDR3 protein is CASSEWWTASGNTIYF. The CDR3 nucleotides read TGTGCCAGCAGTGAATGGTGGACAGCCTCTGGAAACACCATATATTTT. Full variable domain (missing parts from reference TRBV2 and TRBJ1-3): EPEVTQTPSHQVTQMGQEVILRCVPISNHLYFYWYRQILGQKVEFLVSFYNNEISEKSEIFDDQFSVERPDGSNFTLKIRSTKLEDSAMYFCASSEWWTASGNTIYFGEGSWLTVV.